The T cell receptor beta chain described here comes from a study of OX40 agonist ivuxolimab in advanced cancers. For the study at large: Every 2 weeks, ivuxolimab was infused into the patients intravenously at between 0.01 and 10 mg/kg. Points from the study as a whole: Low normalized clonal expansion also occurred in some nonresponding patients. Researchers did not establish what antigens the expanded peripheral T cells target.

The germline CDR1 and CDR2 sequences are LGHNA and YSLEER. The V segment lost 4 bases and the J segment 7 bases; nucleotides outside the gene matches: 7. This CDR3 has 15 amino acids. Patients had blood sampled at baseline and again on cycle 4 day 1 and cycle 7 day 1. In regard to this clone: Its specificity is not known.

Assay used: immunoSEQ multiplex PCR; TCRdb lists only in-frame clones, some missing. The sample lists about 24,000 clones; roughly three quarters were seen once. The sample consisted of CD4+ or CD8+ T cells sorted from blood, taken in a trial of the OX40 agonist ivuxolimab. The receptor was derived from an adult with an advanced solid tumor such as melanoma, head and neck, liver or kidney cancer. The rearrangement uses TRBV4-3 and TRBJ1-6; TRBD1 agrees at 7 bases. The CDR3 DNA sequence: TGCGCCAGCAGCCGCGGACAGGCAGTGAATTCACCCCTCCACTTT. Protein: CASSRGQAVNSPLHF.